The clone carrying this T cell receptor (beta chain) was detected only once. Under the authors' procedure: Scientists estimated how many nucleated cells there were by amplifying reference gene primers. Some clones are missing from TCRdb's copy, which holds only in-frame ones; the method was immunoSEQ multiplex PCR. The V and J calls and clone size come from that table; D and trimming were worked out from the DNA. Here the sample spans about 220,000 clones, about 80% being singletons. This sample is drawn from a study of blood T cell repertoires in COVID-19. Study background: The study drew acute and convalescent COVID-19 samples from the United States, Italy and Spain. T cells, B-cell-depleted T cells, or PBMCs supplied cDNA or gDNA.

This receptor was identified in a young woman who had recovered from COVID-19. Sequencing used peripheral blood.

CDR3 in DNA: TGCGCCAGCAGCTTGGTTGGACTAGCCGGGGAGCTGTTTTTT. The encoded protein is CASSLVGLAGELFF. V usage is TRBV5-1 and J usage is TRBJ2-2; 7 nucleotides agree with TRBD2. The germline gives CDR1 SGHRS, CDR2 YFSETQ. V lost 0 bases to trimming and J lost 6 bases; unmatched junction nucleotides: 2. This CDR3 spans 14 amino acids.